This T cell receptor beta chain was captured by sequencing in a study of CD8+ T cells in alopecia areata. Study-wide points: Elevated clonality characterized lesional scalp relative to normal scalp, particularly in alopecia totalis/universalis.

CDR3 length: 18 residues. CDR1 SGHDN and CDR2 FVKESK come from the germline V gene. V shed 2 bases and J shed 2 bases, with 16 bases lying between them. The sequencing template was cDNA reverse transcribed from extracted RNA. Sequenced by immunoSEQ multiplex PCR; TCRdb stores in-frame clones only, minus some. The table includes about 120,000 clones, roughly two fifths detected once. This clone occurred a few times. Its antigen is unknown. The sample comprised CD4+ T cells sorted from blood. The chain carries TRBV14 and TRBJ2-6; D might be TRBD1 (6 bases). This receptor was obtained from a human donor with alopecia areata. The CDR3 DNA follows: TGTGCCAGCAGCCAAAGCCCGTCCTGGGGGCCTGGGGCCAACGTCCTGACTTTC. Its protein product is CASSQSPSWGPGANVLTF.